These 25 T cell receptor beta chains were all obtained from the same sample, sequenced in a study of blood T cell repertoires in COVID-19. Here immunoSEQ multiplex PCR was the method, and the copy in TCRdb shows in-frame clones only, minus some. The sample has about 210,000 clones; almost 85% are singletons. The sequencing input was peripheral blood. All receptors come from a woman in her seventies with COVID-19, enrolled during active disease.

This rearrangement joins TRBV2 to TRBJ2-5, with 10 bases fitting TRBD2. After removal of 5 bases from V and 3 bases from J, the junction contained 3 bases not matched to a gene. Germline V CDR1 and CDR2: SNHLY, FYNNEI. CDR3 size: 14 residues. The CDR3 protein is CASSSLAGEETQYF. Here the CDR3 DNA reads TGTGCCAGCAGTTCCCTAGCGGGGGAAGAGACCCAGTACTTC. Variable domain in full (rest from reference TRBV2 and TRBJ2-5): EPEVTQTPSHQVTQMGQEVILRCVPISNHLYFYWYRQILGQKVEFLVSFYNNEISEKSEIFDDQFSVERPDGSNFTLKIRSTKLEDSAMYFCASSSLAGEETQYFGPGTRLLVL.

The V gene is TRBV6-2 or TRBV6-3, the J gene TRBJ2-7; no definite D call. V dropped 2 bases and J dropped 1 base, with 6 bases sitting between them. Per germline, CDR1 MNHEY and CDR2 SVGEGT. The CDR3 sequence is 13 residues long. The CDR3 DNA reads TGTGCCAGCAGTTACGCCAGGTCCTACGAGCAGTACTTC. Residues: CASSYARSYEQYF.

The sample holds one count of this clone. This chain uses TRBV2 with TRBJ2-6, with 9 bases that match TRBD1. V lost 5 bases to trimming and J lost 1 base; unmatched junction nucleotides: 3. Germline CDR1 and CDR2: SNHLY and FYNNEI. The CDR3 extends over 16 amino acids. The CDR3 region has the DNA TGTGCCAGCAGTTTACAGGGGGCATCTGGGGCCAACGTCCTGACTTTC. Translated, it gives CASSLQGASGANVLTF.

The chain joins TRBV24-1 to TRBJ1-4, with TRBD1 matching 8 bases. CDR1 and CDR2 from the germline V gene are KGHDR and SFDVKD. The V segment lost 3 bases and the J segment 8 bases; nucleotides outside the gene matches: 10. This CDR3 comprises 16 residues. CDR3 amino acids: CATSDPQTGVREKLFF. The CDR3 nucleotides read TGTGCCACCAGTGATCCACAGACAGGGGTTCGGGAAAAACTGTTTTTT.

CDR3 sequence: CASSVRQGLETQYF. CDR3 coding DNA: TGTGCCAGCAGTGTGAGACAGGGGCTAGAGACCCAGTACTTC. V gene TRBV2 combines with J gene TRBJ2-5; 8 bases are shared with TRBD1. Trimming at V came to 4 bases and at J to 4 bases, leaving 5 bases not matched to a gene. The CDR3 covers 14 residues. Germline-derived CDR1 and CDR2 are SNHLY and FYNNEI.

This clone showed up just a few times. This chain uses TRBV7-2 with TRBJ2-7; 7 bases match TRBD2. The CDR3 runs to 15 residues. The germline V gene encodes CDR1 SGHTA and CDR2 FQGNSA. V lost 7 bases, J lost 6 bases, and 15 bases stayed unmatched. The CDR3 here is CASTPKLGQRGEQYF. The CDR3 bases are TGTGCCAGCACCCCGAAATTGGGCCAGCGGGGCGAGCAGTACTTC.

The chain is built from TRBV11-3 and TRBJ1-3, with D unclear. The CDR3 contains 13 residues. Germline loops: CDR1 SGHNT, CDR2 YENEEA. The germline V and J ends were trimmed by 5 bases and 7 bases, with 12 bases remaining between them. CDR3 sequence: CASSARTPNTIYF. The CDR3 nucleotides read TGTGCCAGCAGCGCCAGGACTCCCAACACCATATATTTT.

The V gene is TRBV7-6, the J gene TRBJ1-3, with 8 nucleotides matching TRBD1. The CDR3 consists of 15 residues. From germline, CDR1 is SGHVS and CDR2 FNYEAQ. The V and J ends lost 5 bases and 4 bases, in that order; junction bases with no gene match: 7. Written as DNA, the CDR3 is TGTGCCAGCAGCCAAGATCAGGGGGCAGGAAACACCATATATTTT. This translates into CASSQDQGAGNTIYF.

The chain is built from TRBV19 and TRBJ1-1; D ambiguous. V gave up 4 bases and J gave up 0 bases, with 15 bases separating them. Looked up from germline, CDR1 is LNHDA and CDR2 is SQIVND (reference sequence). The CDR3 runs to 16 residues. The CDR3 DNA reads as TGTGCCAGTAGTACCACCCCGGACTCCCTGAACACTGAAGCTTTCTTT. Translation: CASSTTPDSLNTEAFF.

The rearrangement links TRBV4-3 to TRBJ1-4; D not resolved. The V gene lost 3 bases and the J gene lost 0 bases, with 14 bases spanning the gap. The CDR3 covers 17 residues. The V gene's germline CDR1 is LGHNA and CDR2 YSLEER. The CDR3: CASSQGGHVATNEKLFF. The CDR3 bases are TGCGCCAGCAGCCAGGGCGGGCACGTTGCAACTAATGAAAAACTGTTTTTT.

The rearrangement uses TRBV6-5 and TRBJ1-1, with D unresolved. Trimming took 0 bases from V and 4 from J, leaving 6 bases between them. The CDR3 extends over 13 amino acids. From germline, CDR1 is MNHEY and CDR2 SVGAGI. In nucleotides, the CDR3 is TGTGCCAGCAGTTACTCTACCGGCACTGAAGCTTTCTTT. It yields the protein CASSYSTGTEAFF.

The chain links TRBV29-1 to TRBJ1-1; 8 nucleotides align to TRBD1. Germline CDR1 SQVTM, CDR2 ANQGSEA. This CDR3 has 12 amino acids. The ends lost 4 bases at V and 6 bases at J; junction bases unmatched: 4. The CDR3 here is CSVGDRWAEAFF. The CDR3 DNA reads TGCAGCGTTGGGGACAGGTGGGCTGAAGCTTTCTTT.

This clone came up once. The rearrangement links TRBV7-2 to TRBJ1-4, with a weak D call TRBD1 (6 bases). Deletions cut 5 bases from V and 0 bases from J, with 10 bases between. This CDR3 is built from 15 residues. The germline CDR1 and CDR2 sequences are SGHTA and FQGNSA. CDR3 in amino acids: CASSRDTTTNEKLFF. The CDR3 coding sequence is TGTGCCAGCAGCCGGGACACAACAACTAATGAAAAACTGTTTTTT.

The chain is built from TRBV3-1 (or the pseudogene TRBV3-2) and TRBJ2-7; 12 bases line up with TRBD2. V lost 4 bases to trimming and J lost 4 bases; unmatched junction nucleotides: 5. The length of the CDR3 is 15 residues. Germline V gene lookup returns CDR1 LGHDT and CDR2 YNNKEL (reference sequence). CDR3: CASSLAGTSGYEQYF. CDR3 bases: TGTGCCAGCAGCCTGGCTGGGACTAGCGGGTACGAGCAGTACTTC.

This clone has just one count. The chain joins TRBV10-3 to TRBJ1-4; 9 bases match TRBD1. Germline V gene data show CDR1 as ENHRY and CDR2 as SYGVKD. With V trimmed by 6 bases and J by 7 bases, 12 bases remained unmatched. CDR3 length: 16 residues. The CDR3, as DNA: TGTGCCATCAGGCCGGGGACAGGGCAAAGTTTTGAAAAACTGTTTTTT. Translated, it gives CAIRPGTGQSFEKLFF.

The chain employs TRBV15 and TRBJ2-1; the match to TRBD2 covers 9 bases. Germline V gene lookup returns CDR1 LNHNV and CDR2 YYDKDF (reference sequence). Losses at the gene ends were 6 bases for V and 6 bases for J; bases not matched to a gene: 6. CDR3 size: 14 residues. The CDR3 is CATRKGGGANEQFF. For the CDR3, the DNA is TGTGCCACCAGGAAGGGCGGGGGGGCCAATGAGCAGTTCTTC.

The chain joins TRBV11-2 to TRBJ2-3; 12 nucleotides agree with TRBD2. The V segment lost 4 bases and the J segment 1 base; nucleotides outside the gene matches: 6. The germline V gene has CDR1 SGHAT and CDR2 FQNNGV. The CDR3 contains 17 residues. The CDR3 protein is CASSSPLAGGRTDTQYF. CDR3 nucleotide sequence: TGTGCCAGCAGCTCCCCACTAGCGGGGGGCCGCACAGATACGCAGTATTTT.

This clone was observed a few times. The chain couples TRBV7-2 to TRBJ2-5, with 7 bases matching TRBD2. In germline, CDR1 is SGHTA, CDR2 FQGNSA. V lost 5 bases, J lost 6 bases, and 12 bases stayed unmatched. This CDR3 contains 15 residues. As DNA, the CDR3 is TGTGCCAGCAGCCCCTTTGCGGGAGCGAGACAGACCCAGTACTTC. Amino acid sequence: CASSPFAGARQTQYF. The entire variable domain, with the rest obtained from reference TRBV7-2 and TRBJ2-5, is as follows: GAGVSQSPSNKVTEKGKDVELRCDPISGHTALYWYRQSLGQGLEFLIYFQGNSAPDKSGLPSDRFSAERTGGSVSTLTIQRTQQEDSAVYLCASSPFAGARQTQYFGPGTRLLVL.

The chain's CDR3 is CASSAPGEADYGYTF. Written as DNA, the CDR3 is TGTGCCAGCAGCGCCCCCGGGGAGGCAGACTATGGCTACACCTTC. The chain combines TRBV28 with TRBJ1-2; D not resolved. The V gene's germline CDR1 is MDHEN and CDR2 SYDVKM. This CDR3 is built from 15 residues. V lost 6 bases and J lost 3, with 17 bases in between.

The CDR3 loop is CASSLVLSGLPQETQYF. CDR3 coding DNA: TGTGCCAGCAGCTTAGTATTGTCAGGCTTACCTCAAGAGACCCAGTACTTC. The J gene is TRBJ2-5, the V gene TRBV5-8, with no clear D. Deletions cut 2 bases from V and 2 bases from J, with 19 bases between. CDR3 length equals 17 residues. The germline V gene encodes CDR1 SGHTS and CDR2 YDEGEE.

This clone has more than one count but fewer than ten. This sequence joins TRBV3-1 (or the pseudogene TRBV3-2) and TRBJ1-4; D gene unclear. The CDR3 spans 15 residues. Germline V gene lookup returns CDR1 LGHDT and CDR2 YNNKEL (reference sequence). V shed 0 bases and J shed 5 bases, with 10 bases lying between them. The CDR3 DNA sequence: TGTGCCAGCAGCCAAGAGGGAGTGAAAAATGAAAAACTGTTTTTT. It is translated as CASSQEGVKNEKLFF.

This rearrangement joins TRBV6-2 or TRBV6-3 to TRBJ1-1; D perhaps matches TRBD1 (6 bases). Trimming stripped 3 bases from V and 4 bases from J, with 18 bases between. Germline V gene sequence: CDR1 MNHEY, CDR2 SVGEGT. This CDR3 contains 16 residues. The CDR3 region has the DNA TGTGCCAGCAGTTATTTACCACAGGGATCGGGCACTGAAGCTTTCTTT. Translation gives CASSYLPQGSGTEAFF.

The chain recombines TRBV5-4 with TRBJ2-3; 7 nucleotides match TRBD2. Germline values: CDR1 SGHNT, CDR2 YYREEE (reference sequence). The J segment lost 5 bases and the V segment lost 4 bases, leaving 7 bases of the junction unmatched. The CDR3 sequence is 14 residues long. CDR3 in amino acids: CASSHGDYQDTQYF. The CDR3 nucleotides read TGTGCCAGCAGCCACGGGGACTACCAAGATACGCAGTATTTT.

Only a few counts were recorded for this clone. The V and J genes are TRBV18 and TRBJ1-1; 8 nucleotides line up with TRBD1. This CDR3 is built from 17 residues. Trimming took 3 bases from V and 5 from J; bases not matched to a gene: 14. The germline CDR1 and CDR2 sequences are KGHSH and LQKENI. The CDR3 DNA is TGTGCCAGCTCACCGGGAGCGGCAGGGGGCAGGCTAACTGAAGCTTTCTTT. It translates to CASSPGAAGGRLTEAFF.

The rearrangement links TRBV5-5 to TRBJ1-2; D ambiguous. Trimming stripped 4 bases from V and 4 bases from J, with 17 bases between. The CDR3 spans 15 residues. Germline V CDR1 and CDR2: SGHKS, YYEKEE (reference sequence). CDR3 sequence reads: CASSPIQTRPYGYTF. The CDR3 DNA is TGTGCCAGCAGCCCCATACAGACAAGGCCCTATGGCTACACCTTC.